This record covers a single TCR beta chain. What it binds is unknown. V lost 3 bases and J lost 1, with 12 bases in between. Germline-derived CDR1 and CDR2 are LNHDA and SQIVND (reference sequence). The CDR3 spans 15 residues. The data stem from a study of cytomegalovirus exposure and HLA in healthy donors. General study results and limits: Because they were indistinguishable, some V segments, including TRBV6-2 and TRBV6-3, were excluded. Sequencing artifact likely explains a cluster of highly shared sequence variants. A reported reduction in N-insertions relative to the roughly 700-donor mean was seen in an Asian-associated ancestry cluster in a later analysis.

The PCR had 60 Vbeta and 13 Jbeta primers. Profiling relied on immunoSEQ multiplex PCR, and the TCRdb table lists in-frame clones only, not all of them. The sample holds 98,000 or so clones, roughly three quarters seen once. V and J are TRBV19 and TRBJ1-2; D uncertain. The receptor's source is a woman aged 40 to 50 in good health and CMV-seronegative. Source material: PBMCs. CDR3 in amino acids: CASSISVPRNYGYTF. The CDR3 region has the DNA TGTGCCAGTAGTATTAGCGTCCCGCGTAACTATGGCTACACCTTC.